A single sample gave rise to the 9 T cell receptor beta chains below, sequenced in a study of molecular identifiers for immune sequencing clone quantification. MiXCR was run by TCRdb on the PCR reads, yielding one entry per CDR3 protein. Here the sample spans some 70,000 distinct CDR3 sequences, roughly 18% being singletons. Sequences were obtained from naive CD8+ T cells from blood, with Jurkat cell RNA spiked in. The subset is: FACS-sorted CD8+CD4-CCR7+CD45RA+ naive T cells. All receptors come from a human donor in good health. Some libraries in this study had Jurkat cell RNA spiked in.

This clonotype was observed a few times. A clone one base away is much larger, so this may be a read error. This CDR3 is missing its conserved last phenylalanine or tryptophan, likely due to a read error. The CDR3 DNA follows: TGCGCCAGCAGCCAAGATTATAGGACAGCTGGAAACATTCAGTACCTC. It encodes CASSQDYRTAGNIQYL. The V gene is TRBV4-1, the J gene TRBJ2-4, with D possibly being TRBD1 (6 bases). The CDR3 contains 16 residues. V lost 0 bases and J lost 6, with 15 bases in between. Per germline, CDR1 MGHRA and CDR2 YSYEKL.

This clonotype ranks as medium-sized. The chain joins TRBV25-1 to TRBJ2-7, with TRBD1 matching 7 bases. The CDR3 consists of 14 residues. V shed 5 bases, J shed 0 bases, and the junction held 4 bases outside the gene matches. Germline V gene sequence: CDR1 MGHDK, CDR2 SYGVNS. This CDR3 is CASSPGTASYEQYF. The CDR3 nucleotides read TGTGCCAGCAGTCCCGGGACAGCCTCCTACGAGCAGTACTTC.

This clonotype was observed many times. The chain employs TRBV10-3 and TRBJ1-5; 9 bases are a match to TRBD1. Germline CDR1 and CDR2: ENHRY and SYGVKD. The CDR3 is 19 residues long. Unmatched junction bases numbered 10, after V lost 1 base and J lost 0 bases. CDR3 sequence: CAISEYATGGPSSNQPQHF. In DNA, the CDR3 is TGTGCCATCAGTGAGTACGCTACAGGGGGCCCAAGTAGCAATCAGCCCCAGCATTTT.

Many counts were recorded for this clonotype. This chain links TRBV7-9 with TRBJ2-7; D might be TRBD1 or TRBD2, each matching 7 bases. The germline V gene has CDR1 SEHNR and CDR2 FQNEAQ (reference sequence). Trimming stripped 5 bases from V and 5 bases from J, with 22 bases between. The CDR3 spans 16 residues. The CDR3 loop is CASSHEGAGAWDEQYF. CDR3 in DNA: TGTGCCAGCAGCCACGAGGGGGCGGGAGCATGGGACGAGCAGTACTTC.

The table lists this clonotype with many counts. V and J are TRBV7-9 and TRBJ1-2; D remains ambiguous. This CDR3 is built from 16 residues. The V end was cut by 5 bases, the J end by 0 bases, with 16 bases between. Germline V CDR1 and CDR2: SEHNR, FQNEAQ (reference sequence). CDR3 DNA: TGTGCCAGCAGCGCCCCGGTCCAGGCCGCTAACTATGGCTACACCTTC. Amino acids: CASSAPVQAANYGYTF.

This clonotype was detected many times. The V and J genes are TRBV4-2 and TRBJ2-7; 11 bases line up with TRBD2. Germline lookup yields CDR1 LGHNA and CDR2 YNFKEQ. Losses at the gene ends were 4 bases for V and 3 bases for J; bases not matched to a gene: 5. The CDR3 covers 15 residues. CDR3 protein: CASSPRLAGSYEQYF. CDR3 bases: TGTGCCAGCAGCCCCCGACTAGCGGGAAGCTACGAGCAGTACTTC.

As to this clonotype: Since a much larger clone is just one base distant, this may be a read error. The rearrangement links TRBV5-6 to TRBJ2-7; 8 nucleotides align to TRBD1. The V segment lost 2 bases and the J segment 7 bases; nucleotides outside the gene matches: 5. Per germline, CDR1 SGHDT and CDR2 YYEEEE. The CDR3 runs to 13 residues. The CDR3 sequence is CASSFRGRLEQYV. Written as DNA, the CDR3 is TGTGCCAGCAGCTTCAGGGGGCGCTTAGAGCAGTACGTC.

This clonotype has a handful of counts. The chain uses TRBV7-9 and TRBJ2-7; D gene uncertain. Germline loops: CDR1 SEHNR, CDR2 FQNEAQ (reference sequence). CDR3 length: 14 amino acids. Trimming shortened V by 5 bases and J by 1 base, and 12 bases separated the two germline ends. This chain's CDR3 is CASSPPLSSYEQYF. The CDR3 region has the DNA TGTGCCAGCAGCCCCCCCCTTAGTTCCTACGAGCAGTACTTC.

With regard to this clonotype: Given a much more abundant clone one base away, this may be a read error. The rearrangement joins TRBV25-1 to TRBJ1-4, with a weak D call TRBD1 (6 bases). This CDR3 region has 16 residues. The germline gives CDR1 MGHDK, CDR2 SYGVNS. The V and J ends lost 8 bases and 3 bases respectively, with 19 bases between them. CDR3 amino acids: CASAVTDRLSNEKLFF. The CDR3 DNA follows: TGTGCCAGCGCCGTGACGGACAGACTCTCTAATGAAAAACTGTTTTTT.